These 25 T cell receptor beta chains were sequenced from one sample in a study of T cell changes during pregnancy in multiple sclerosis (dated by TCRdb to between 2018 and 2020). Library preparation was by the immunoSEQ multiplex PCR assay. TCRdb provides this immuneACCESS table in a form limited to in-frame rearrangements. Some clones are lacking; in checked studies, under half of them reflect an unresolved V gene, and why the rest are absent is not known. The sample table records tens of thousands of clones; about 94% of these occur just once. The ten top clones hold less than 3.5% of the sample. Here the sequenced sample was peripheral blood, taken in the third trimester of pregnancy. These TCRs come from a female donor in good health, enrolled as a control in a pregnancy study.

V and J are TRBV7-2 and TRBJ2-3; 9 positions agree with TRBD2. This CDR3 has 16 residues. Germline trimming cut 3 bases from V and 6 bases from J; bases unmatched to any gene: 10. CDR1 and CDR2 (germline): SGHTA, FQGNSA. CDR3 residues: CASSFFQAGGGDTQYF. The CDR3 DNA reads TGTGCCAGCAGCTTTTTCCAAGCGGGGGGCGGGGATACGCAGTATTTT. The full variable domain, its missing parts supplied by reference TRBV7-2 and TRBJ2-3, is GAGVSQSPSNKVTEKGKDVELRCDPISGHTALYWYRQSLGQGLEFLIYFQGNSAPDKSGLPSDRFSAERTGGSVSTLTIQRTQQEDSAVYLCASSFFQAGGGDTQYFGPGTRLTVL.

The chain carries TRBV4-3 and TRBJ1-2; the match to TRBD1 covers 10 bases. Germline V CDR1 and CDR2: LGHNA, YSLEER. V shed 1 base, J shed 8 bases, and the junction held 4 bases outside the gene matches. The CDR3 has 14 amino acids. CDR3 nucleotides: TGCGCCAGCAGCCAAGCCGACAGGGGGCTAGGCTACACCTTC. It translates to CASSQADRGLGYTF.

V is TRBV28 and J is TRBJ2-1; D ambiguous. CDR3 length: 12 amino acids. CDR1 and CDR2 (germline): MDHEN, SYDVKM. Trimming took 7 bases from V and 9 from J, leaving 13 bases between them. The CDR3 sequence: CASTDRVIEQFF. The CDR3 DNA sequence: TGTGCCAGCACCGATAGAGTGATTGAGCAGTTCTTC.

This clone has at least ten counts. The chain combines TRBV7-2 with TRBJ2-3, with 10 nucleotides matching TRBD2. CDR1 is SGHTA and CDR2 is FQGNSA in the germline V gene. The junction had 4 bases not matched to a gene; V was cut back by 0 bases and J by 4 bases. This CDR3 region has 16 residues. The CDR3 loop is CASSLALAGVADTQYF. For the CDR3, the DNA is TGTGCCAGCAGCTTAGCGCTAGCGGGGGTAGCAGATACGCAGTATTTT.

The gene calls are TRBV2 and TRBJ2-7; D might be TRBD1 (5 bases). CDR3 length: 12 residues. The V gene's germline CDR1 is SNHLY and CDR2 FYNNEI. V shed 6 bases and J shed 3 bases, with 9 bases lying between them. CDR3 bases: TGTGCCAGCAGGCCCGACAGCTACGAGCAGTACTTC. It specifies CASRPDSYEQYF.

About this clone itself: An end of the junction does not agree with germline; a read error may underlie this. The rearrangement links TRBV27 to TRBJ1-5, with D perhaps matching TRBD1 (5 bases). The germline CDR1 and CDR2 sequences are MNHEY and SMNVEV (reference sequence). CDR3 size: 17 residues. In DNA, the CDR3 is TGTGCCAGCAGTTTCGGAGGGGCAGGGCATAGCAATCAGTCCCAGCATTTT. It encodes CASSFGGAGHSNQSQHF.

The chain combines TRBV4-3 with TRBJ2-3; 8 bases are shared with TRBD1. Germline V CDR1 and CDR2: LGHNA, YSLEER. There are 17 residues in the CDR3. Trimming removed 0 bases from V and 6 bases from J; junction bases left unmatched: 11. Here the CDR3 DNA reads TGCGCCAGCAGCCAAGATTTACCGTCGGCAGGGGGCGATACGCAGTATTTT. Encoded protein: CASSQDLPSAGGDTQYF.

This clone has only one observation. The CDR3 DNA reads TGCGCCAGCGGGTACACAGGGGGTTACGGAGAGACCCAGTACTTC. Protein: CASGYTGGYGETQYF. V and J are TRBV4-1 and TRBJ2-5, with 8 positions matching TRBD1. The CDR3 contains 15 residues. CDR1 MGHRA and CDR2 YSYEKL come from the germline V gene. V lost 8 bases to trimming and J lost 4 bases; unmatched junction nucleotides: 12.

This CDR3 reads CASSYQSGRGGDTQYF. The CDR3 nucleotides are TGTGCCAGCAGTTACCAAAGCGGGAGAGGAGGGGATACGCAGTATTTT. The chain recombines TRBV6-5 with TRBJ2-3; 8 positions match TRBD2. The CDR3 sequence is 16 residues long. Trimming cost V 2 bases and J 6 bases; bases outside gene matches: 10. The germline V gene has CDR1 MNHEY and CDR2 SVGAGI.

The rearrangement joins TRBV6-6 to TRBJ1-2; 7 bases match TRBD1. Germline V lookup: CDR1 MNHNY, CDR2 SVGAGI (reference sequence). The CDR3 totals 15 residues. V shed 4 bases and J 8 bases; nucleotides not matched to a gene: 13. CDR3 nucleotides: TGTGCCAGCAGTTTCCTCGACAGGGCAGAGGGGGGCTACACCTTC. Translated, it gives CASSFLDRAEGGYTF.

Here the CDR3 DNA reads TGTGCCAGCAGTTACTCGAGCCAGCGGGGGCCCTACGAGCAGTACTTC. Translating it yields CASSYSSQRGPYEQYF. The chain is built from TRBV6-5 and TRBJ2-7; 8 bases agree with TRBD2. The CDR3 extends over 16 amino acids. V shed 0 bases, J shed 2 bases, and the junction held 6 bases outside the gene matches. Germline assignment: CDR1 MNHEY and CDR2 SVGAGI.

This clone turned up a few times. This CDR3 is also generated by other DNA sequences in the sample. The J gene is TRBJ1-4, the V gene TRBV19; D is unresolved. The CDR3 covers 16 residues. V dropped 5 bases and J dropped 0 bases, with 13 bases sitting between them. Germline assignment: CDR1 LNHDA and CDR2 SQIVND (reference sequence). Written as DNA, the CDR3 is TGTGCCAGTAGTCCCCGAGGGCGAGCAACTAATGAAAAACTGTTTTTT. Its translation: CASSPRGRATNEKLFF.

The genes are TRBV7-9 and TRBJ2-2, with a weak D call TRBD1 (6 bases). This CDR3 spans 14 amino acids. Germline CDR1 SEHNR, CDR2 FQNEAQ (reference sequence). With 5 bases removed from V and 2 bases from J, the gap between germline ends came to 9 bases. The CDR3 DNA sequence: TGTGCCAGCAGCCGGACAGAAAACACCGGGGAGCTGTTTTTT. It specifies CASSRTENTGELFF.

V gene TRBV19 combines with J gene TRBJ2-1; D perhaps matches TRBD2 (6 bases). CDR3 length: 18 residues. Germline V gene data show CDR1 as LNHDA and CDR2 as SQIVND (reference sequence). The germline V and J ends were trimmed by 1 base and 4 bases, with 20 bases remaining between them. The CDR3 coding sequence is TGTGCCAGTAGTATAGGGCAATCCGGGACTCTTATATACAATGAGCAGTTCTTC. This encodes CASSIGQSGTLIYNEQFF.

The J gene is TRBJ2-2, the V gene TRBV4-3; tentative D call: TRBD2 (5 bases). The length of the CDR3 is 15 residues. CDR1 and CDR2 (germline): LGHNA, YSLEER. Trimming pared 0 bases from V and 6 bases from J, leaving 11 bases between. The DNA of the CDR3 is TGCGCCAGCAGCCAAGATCTGGGAGTGTCCGGGGAGCTGTTTTTT. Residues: CASSQDLGVSGELFF.

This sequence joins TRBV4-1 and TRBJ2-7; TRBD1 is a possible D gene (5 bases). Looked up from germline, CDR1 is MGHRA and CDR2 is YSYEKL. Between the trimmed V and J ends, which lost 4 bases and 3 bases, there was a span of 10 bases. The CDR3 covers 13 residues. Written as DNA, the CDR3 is TGCGCCAGCAGCCCGGACAACAGCTACGAGCAGTACTTC. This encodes CASSPDNSYEQYF.

CDR3 nucleotide sequence: TGTGCCACCAGCAGAACGGGTGGAACCTACGAGCAGTACTTC. Its protein product is CATSRTGGTYEQYF. V usage is TRBV15 and J usage is TRBJ2-7; D not resolved. Between the trimmed V and J ends, which lost 2 bases and 2 bases, there was a span of 10 bases. Germline-derived CDR1 and CDR2 are LNHNV and YYDKDF (reference sequence). The CDR3 consists of 14 residues.

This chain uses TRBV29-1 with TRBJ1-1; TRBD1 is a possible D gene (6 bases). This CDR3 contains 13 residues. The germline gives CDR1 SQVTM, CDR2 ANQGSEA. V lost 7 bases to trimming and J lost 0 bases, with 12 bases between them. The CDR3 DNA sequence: TGCAGCGCACGGGACACACTGAACACTGAAGCTTTCTTT. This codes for CSARDTLNTEAFF.

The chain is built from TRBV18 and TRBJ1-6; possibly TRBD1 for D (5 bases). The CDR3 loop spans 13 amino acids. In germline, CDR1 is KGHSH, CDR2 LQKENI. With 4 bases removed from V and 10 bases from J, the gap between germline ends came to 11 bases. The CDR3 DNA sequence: TGTGCCAGCTCACTCGGGGGTGAATCACCCCTCCACTTT. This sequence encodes CASSLGGESPLHF. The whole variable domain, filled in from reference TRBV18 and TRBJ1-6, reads NAGVMQNPRHLVRRRGQEARLRCSPMKGHSHVYWYRQLPEEGLKFMVYLQKENIIDESGMPKERFSAEFPKEGPSILRIQQVVRGDSAAYFCASSLGGESPLHFGNGTRLTVT.

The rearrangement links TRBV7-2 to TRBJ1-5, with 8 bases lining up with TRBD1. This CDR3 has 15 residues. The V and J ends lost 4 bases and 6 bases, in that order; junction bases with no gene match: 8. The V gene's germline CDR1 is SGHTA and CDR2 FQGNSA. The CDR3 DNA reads TGTGCCAGCAGCTCGGACAGGGTGAAGAGTCAGCCCCAGCATTTT. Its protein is CASSSDRVKSQPQHF.

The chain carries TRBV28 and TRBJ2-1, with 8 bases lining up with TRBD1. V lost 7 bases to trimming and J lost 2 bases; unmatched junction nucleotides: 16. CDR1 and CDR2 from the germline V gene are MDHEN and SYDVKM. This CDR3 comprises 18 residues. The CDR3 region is CASTLSRGPQTPYNEQFF. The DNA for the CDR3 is TGTGCCAGCACTCTTTCCAGGGGGCCCCAAACACCCTACAATGAGCAGTTCTTC.

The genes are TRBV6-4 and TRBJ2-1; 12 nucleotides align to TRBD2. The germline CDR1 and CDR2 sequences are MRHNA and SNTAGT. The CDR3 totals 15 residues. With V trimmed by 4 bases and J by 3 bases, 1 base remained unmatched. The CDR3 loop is CASSVLAGGYNEQFF. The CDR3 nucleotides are TGTGCCAGCAGTGTACTAGCGGGAGGCTACAATGAGCAGTTCTTC.

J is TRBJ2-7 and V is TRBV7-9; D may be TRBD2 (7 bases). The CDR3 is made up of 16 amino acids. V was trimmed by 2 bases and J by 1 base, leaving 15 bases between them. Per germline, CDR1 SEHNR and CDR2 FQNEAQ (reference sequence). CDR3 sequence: CASSLRGGQGSYEQYF. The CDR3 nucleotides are TGTGCCAGCAGCTTAAGGGGGGGGCAGGGGTCCTACGAGCAGTACTTC.

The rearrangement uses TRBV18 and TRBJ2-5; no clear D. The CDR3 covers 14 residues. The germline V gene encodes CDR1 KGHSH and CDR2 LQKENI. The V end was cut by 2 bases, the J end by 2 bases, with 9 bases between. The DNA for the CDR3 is TGTGCCAGCTCACCATTCTTGCGTCAAGAGACCCAGTACTTC. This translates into CASSPFLRQETQYF.

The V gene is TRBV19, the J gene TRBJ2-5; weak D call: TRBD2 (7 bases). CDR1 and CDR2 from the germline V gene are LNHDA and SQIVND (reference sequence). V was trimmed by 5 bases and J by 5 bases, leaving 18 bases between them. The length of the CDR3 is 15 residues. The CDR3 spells CASSFLTGGAETQYF. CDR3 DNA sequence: TGTGCCAGTAGTTTTCTCACTGGGGGGGCGGAGACCCAGTACTTC.